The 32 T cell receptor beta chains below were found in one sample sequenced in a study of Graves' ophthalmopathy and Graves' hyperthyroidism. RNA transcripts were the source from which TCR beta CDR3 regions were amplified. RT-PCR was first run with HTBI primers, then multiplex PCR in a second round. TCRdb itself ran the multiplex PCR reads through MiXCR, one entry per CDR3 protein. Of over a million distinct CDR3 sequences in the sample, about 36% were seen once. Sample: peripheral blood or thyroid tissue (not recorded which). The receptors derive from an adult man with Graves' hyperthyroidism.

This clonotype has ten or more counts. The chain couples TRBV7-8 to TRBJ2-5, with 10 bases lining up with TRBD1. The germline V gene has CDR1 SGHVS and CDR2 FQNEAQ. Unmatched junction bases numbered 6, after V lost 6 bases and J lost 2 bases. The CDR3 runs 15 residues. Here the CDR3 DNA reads TGTGCCAGCAGAAAAGACAGGGGGCGGCAAGAGACCCAGTACTTC. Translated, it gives CASRKDRGRQETQYF. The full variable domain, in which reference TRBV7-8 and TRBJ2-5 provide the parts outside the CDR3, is GAGVSQSPRYKVAKRGQDVALRCDPISGHVSLFWYQQALGQGPEFLTYFQNEAQLDKSGLPSDRFFAERPEGSVSTLKIQRTQQEDSAVYLCASRKDRGRQETQYFGPGTRLLVL.

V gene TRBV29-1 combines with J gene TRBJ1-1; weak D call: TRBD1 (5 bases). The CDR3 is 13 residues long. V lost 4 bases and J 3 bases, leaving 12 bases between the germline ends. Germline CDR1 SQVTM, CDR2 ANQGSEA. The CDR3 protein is CSVGWGRDTEAFF. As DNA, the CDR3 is TGCAGCGTTGGCTGGGGGAGGGACACTGAAGCTTTCTTT.

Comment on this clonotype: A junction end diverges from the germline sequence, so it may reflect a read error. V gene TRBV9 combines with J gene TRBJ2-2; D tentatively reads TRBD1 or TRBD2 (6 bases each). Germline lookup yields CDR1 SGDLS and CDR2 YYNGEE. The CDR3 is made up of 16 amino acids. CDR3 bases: TGTGCCAGCAGCGTAGGGAGGGGGGTGAACACTGGGGAGCTGTTTTTT. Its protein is CASSVGRGVNTGELFF.

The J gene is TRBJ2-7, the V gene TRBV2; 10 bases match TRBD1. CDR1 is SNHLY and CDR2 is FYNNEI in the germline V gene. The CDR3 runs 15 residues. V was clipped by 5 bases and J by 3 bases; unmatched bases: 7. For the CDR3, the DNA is TGTGCCAGCAGTCTCACCGGGGACAGGGGCTACGAGCAGTACTTC. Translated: CASSLTGDRGYEQYF.

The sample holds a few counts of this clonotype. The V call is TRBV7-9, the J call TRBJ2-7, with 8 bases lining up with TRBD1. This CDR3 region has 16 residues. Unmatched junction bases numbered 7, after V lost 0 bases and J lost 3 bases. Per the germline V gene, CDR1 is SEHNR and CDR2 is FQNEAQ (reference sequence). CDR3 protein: CASSLASSGGGYEQYF. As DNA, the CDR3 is TGTGCCAGCAGCTTAGCGTCGTCAGGGGGCGGCTACGAGCAGTACTTC.

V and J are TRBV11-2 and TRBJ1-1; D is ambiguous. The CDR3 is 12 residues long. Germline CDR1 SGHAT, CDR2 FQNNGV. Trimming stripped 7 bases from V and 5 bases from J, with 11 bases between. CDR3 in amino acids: CASTDGATEAFF. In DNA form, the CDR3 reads TGTGCCAGCACGGACGGCGCGACTGAAGCTTTCTTT. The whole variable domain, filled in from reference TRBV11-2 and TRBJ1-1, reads EAGVAQSPRYKIIEKRQSVAFWCNPISGHATLYWYQQILGQGPKLLIQFQNNGVVDDSQLPKDRFSAERLKGVDSTLKIQPAKLEDSAVYLCASTDGATEAFFGQGTRLTVV.

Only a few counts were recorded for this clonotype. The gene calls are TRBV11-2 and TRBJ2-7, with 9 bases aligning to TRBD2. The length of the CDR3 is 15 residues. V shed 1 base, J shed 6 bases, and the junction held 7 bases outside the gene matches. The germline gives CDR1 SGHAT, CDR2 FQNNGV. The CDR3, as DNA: TGTGCCAGCAGCTTAGGGGCCAGCGGGGGGAGCGAGCAGTACTTC. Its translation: CASSLGASGGSEQYF.

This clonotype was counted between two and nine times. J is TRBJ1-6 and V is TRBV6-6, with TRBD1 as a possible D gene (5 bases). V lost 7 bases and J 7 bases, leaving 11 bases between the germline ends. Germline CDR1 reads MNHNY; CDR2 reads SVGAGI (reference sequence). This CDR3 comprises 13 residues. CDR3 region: CASNRGFNSPLHF. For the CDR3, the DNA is TGTGCCAGCAATAGGGGCTTCAATTCACCCCTCCACTTT.

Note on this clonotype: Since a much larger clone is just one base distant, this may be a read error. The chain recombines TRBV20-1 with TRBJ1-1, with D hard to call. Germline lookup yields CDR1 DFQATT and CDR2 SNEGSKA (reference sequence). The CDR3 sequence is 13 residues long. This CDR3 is CSATKVMNTEALF. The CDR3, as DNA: TGCAGTGCAACGAAGGTCATGAACACTGAAGCTTTGTTT.

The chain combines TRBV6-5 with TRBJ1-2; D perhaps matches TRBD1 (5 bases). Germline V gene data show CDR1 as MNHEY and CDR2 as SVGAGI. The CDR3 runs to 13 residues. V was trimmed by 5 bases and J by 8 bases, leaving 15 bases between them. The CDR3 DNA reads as TGTGCCAGCAGTCCGCATAGCGGGGGAGGCTACACCTTC. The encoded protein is CASSPHSGGGYTF.

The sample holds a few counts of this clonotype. CDR3 region: CAWSLQEQYF. As DNA, the CDR3 is TGTGCCTGGAGTTTGCAGGAGCAGTACTTC. This chain links TRBV30 with TRBJ2-7; D is uncertain. The CDR3 has 10 residues. V was cut by 2 bases and J by 7 bases, with 6 bases left in between. Looked up from germline, CDR1 is GTSNPN and CDR2 is SVGIG (reference sequence).

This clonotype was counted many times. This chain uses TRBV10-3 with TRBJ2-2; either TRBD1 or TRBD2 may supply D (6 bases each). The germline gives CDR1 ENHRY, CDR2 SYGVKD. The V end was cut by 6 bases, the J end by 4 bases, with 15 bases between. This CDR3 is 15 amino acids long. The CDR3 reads CAISTGAMVTGELFF. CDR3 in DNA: TGTGCCATCAGCACGGGGGCTATGGTCACCGGGGAGCTGTTTTTT.

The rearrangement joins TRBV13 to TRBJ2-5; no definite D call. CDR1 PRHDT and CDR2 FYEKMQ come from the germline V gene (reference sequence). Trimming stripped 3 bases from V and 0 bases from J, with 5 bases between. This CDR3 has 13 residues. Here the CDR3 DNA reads TGTGCCAGCAGCTTTATGAACCAAGAGACCCAGTACTTC. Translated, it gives CASSFMNQETQYF.

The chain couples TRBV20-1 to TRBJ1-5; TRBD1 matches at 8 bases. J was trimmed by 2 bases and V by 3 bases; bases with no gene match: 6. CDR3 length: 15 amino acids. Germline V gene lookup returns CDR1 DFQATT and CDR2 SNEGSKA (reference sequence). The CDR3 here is CSARADRVGNQPQHF. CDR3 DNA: TGCAGTGCTAGGGCGGACAGGGTGGGCAATCAGCCCCAGCATTTT.

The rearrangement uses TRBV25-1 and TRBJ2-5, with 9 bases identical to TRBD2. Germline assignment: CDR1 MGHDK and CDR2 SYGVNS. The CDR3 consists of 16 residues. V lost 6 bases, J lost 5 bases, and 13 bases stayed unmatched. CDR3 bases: TGTGCCAGCAGCTTATATAGCGGGGGTGTCCCCGAGACCCAGTACTTC. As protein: CASSLYSGGVPETQYF. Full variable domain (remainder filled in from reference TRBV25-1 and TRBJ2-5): EADIYQTPRYLVIGTGKKITLECSQTMGHDKMYWYQQDPGMELHLIHYSYGVNSTEKGDLSSESTVSRIRTEHFPLTLESARPSHTSQYLCASSLYSGGVPETQYFGPGTRLLVL.

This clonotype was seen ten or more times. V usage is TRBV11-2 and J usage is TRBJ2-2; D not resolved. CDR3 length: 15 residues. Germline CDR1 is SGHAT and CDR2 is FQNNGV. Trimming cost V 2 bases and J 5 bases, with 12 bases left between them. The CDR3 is CASSLTPWKTGELFF. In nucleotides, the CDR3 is TGTGCCAGCAGCTTAACGCCCTGGAAGACCGGGGAGCTGTTTTTT.

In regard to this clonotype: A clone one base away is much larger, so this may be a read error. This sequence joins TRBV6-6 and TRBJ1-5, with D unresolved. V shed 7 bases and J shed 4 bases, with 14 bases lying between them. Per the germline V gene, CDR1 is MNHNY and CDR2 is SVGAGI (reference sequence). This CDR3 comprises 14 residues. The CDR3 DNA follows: TGTGCCAGCAACCGATACAGTGAAAATCAGCCCCAGCATTTT. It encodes CASNRYSENQPQHF.

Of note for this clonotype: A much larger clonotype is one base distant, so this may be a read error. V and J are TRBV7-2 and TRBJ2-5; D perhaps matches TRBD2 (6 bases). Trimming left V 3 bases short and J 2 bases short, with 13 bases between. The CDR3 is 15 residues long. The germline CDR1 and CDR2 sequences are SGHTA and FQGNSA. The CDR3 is CASSFPKGGQETQYF. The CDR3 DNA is TGTGCCAGCAGCTTCCCAAAGGGAGGACAAGAGACCCAGTACTTC.

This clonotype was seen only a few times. The chain's CDR3 is CASSAAGQGGSQPQHF. As DNA, the CDR3 is TGTGCCAGCAGCGCTGCGGGACAGGGTGGGAGTCAGCCCCAGCATTTT. The V and J genes are TRBV6-4 and TRBJ1-5; 9 bases agree with TRBD1. Trimming cost V 6 bases and J 6 bases; bases outside gene matches: 12. CDR1 is MRHNA, CDR2 SNTAGT, per germline. The length of the CDR3 is 16 residues.

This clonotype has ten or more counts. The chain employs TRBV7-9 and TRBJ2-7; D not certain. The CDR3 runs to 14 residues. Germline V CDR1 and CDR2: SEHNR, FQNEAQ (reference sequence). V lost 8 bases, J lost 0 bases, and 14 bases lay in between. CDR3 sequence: CASSWRAPSYEQYF. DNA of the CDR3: TGTGCCAGCTCTTGGCGCGCGCCCTCCTACGAGCAGTACTTC.

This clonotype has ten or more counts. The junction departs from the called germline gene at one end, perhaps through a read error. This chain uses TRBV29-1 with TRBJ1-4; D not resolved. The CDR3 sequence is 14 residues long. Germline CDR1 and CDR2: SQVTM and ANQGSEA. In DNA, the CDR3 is TGCAGCGTGGAAGAACTTGCAACTAATGAAAAACTGTTTTTT. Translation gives CSVEELATNEKLFF.

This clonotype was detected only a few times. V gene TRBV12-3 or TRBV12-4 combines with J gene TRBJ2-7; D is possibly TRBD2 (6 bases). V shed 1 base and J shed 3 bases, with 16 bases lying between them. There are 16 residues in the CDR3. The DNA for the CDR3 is TGTGCCAGCAGTTTAGGTAATTCGGCTAGCGTCTACGAGCAGTACTTC. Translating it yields CASSLGNSASVYEQYF.

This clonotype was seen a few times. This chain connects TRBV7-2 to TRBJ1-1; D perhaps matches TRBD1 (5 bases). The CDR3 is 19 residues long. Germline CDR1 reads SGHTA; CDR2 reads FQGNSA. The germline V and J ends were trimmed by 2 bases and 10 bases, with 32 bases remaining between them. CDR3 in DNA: TGTGCCAGCAGCTTATTGGGTTTCCCCAGGGTGGAGGCCCCGCCGGTAGCTTTCTTT. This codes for CASSLLGFPRVEAPPVAFF.

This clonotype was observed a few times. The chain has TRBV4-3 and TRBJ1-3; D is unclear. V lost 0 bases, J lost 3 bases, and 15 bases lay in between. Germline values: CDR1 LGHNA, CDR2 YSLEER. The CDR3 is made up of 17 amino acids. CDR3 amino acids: CASSQELLVSVGNTIYF. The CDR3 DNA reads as TGCGCCAGCAGCCAAGAACTTTTGGTTTCGGTTGGAAACACCATATATTTT.

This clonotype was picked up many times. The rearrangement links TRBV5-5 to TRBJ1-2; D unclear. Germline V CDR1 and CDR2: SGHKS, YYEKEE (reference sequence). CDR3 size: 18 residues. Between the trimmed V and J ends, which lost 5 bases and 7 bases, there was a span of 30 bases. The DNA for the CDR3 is TGTGCCAGCAGTTCCACTCTCAGTTCTCCCCAGACCACACCTGGCTACACCTTC. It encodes CASSSTLSSPQTTPGYTF.

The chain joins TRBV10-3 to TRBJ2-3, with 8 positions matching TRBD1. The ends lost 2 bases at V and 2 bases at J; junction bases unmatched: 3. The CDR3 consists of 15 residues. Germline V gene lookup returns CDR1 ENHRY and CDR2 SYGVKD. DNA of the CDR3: TGTGCCATCAGTGAGAGGACAGGGACCACAGATACGCAGTATTTT. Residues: CAISERTGTTDTQYF.

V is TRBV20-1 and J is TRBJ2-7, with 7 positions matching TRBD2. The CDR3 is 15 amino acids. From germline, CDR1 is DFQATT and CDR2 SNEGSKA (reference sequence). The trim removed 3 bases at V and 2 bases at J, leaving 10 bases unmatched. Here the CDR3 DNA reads TGCAGTGCTAGCCTGGGGGGGACTATAGCCTACGAGCAGTACTTC. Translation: CSASLGGTIAYEQYF.

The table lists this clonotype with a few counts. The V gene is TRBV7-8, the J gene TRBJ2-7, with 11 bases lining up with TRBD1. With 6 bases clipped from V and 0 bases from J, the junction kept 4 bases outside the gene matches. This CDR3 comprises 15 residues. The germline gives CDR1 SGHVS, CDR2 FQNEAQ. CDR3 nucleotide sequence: TGTGCCAGCAGGTCTGGGACAGGGGGCTCCTACGAGCAGTACTTC. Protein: CASRSGTGGSYEQYF.

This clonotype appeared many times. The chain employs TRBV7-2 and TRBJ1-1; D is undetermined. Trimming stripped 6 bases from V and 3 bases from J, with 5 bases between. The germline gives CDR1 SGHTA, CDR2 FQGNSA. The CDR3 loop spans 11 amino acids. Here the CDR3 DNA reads TGTGCCAGCAGTTGGGACACTGAAGCTTTCTTT. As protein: CASSWDTEAFF.

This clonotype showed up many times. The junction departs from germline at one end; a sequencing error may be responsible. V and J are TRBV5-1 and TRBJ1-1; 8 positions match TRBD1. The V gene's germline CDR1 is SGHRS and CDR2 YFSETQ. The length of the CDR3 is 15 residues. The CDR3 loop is CASSLGTGANTEAFF. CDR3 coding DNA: TGTGCCAGCAGTTTAGGGACAGGCGCGAACACTGAAGCTTTCTTT.

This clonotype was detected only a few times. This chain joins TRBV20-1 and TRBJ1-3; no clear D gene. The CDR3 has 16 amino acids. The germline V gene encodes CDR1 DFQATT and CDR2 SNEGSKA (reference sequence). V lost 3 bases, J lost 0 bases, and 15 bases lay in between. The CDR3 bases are TGCAGTGCTAGGGCCCACTTTACGTACTCTGGAAACACCATATATTTT. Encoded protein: CSARAHFTYSGNTIYF.

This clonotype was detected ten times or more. The DNA of the CDR3 is TGTGCCAGCAGTGAAACGACCGCCGGTTCACCCCTCCACTTT. This encodes CASSETTAGSPLHF. V is TRBV2 and J is TRBJ1-6; D is unresolved. The CDR3 consists of 14 residues. The germline V and J ends were trimmed by 2 bases and 9 bases, with 11 bases remaining between them. The germline V gene has CDR1 SNHLY and CDR2 FYNNEI.